Below are 19 T cell receptor beta chains sequenced from a single sample in a study of graft-versus-host responses after intestinal transplantation. The protocol was immunoSEQ multiplex PCR, while the TCRdb copy is restricted to in-frame clones and leaves out a portion. Of tens of thousands of clones listed, more than 70% are singletons. These TCRs are of unknown antigen specificity. The sequences come from unstimulated CD8+ T cells sorted from spleen or lymph node cells, collected before intestinal transplant. The receptor source for this set is a human donor who received an intestinal transplant.

The chain carries TRBV5-1 and TRBJ2-3, with TRBD2 matching 8 bases. Trimming removed 0 bases from V and 3 bases from J; junction bases left unmatched: 12. Germline-derived CDR1 and CDR2 are SGHRS and YFSETQ. CDR3 length: 18 amino acids. The CDR3 region is CASSLERGWTRMTDTQYF. The CDR3 DNA reads TGCGCCAGCAGCTTGGAGCGGGGGTGGACGCGGATGACAGATACGCAGTATTTT.

The chain carries TRBV7-9 and TRBJ2-7; D might be TRBD1 (6 bases). The germline V gene has CDR1 SEHNR and CDR2 FQNEAQ (reference sequence). Trimming cost V 5 bases and J 2 bases, with 13 bases left between them. The CDR3 loop spans 14 amino acids. The CDR3 is CASSHRTVPYEQYF. The CDR3, as DNA: TGTGCCAGCAGCCACCGGACAGTCCCCTACGAGCAGTACTTC.

This clone was detected once. This chain joins TRBV4-1 and TRBJ2-7; 8 nucleotides match TRBD2. CDR1 is MGHRA, CDR2 YSYEKL, per germline. There are 14 residues in the CDR3. J lost 2 bases, V lost 4 bases, and 4 bases had no gene match. The CDR3 is CASSPTSDTYEQYF. For the CDR3, the DNA is TGCGCCAGCAGCCCGACTAGCGACACCTACGAGCAGTACTTC.

The rearrangement links TRBV6-5 to TRBJ2-7, with 10 bases lining up with TRBD2. This CDR3 comprises 15 residues. V was clipped by 5 bases and J by 1 base; unmatched bases: 5. CDR1 is MNHEY and CDR2 is SVGAGI in the germline V gene. The CDR3 here is CASSPGLAVSYEQYF. In DNA, the CDR3 is TGTGCCAGCAGTCCTGGACTAGCGGTGTCCTACGAGCAGTACTTC.

J is TRBJ2-1 and V is TRBV7-9, with D perhaps matching TRBD1 (5 bases). V was clipped by 6 bases and J by 3 bases, with 15 bases between them. The CDR3 is 15 residues long. Germline V CDR1 and CDR2: SEHNR, FQNEAQ (reference sequence). This CDR3 reads CASRKGRGLYNEQFF. DNA of the CDR3: TGTGCCAGCAGGAAGGGAAGGGGCCTCTACAATGAGCAGTTCTTC.

The chain employs TRBV6-5 and TRBJ2-7; TRBD2 matches at 9 bases. This CDR3 contains 15 residues. The V gene's germline CDR1 is MNHEY and CDR2 SVGAGI. Germline trimming cut 6 bases from V and 2 bases from J; bases unmatched to any gene: 8. The CDR3 reads CASSPVREGPYEQYF. CDR3 in DNA: TGTGCCAGCAGCCCAGTGCGGGAGGGCCCCTACGAGCAGTACTTC.

This clone was counted a few times. The chain recombines TRBV10-3 with TRBJ1-6, with unresolved D. Germline V gene sequence: CDR1 ENHRY, CDR2 SYGVKD. The V end was cut by 5 bases, the J end by 6 bases, with 8 bases between. The CDR3 is made up of 13 amino acids. The chain's CDR3 is CAISPELNSPLHF. DNA for the CDR3: TGTGCCATCAGTCCTGAACTTAATTCACCCCTCCACTTT.

The chain employs TRBV27 and TRBJ1-4, with 8 bases matching TRBD1. Germline values: CDR1 MNHEY, CDR2 SMNVEV (reference sequence). The CDR3 spans 15 residues. The junction had 5 bases not matched to a gene; V was cut back by 1 base and J by 7 bases. CDR3 loop: CASSLLKDRVEKLFF. The CDR3 DNA sequence: TGTGCCAGCAGTTTATTAAAGGACAGGGTTGAAAAACTGTTTTTT.

The chain employs TRBV28 and TRBJ1-1; 7 bases map to TRBD1. Looked up from germline, CDR1 is MDHEN and CDR2 is SYDVKM. The CDR3 runs 15 residues. V shed 7 bases, J shed 1 base, and the junction held 9 bases outside the gene matches. The CDR3 DNA sequence: TGTGCCAGCACCCTGGACAGGTCCGGGAACACTGAAGCTTTCTTT. Its translation is CASTLDRSGNTEAFF.

The chain joins TRBV7-9 to TRBJ2-5; 10 positions agree with TRBD2. With V trimmed by 5 bases and J by 5 bases, 14 bases remained unmatched. CDR1 is SEHNR and CDR2 is FQNEAQ in the germline V gene (reference sequence). The CDR3 is made up of 17 amino acids. This CDR3 reads CASSPPGLAGEPETQYF. The DNA for the CDR3 is TGTGCCAGCAGCCCGCCGGGCCTAGCGGGAGAACCGGAGACCCAGTACTTC.

The J gene is TRBJ1-1, the V gene TRBV30; 9 positions agree with TRBD1. Looked up from germline, CDR1 is GTSNPN and CDR2 is SVGIG (reference sequence). CDR3 size: 13 residues. Unmatched junction bases numbered 5, after V lost 8 bases and J lost 1 base. The CDR3 coding sequence is TGTGCCGGGGGACAGGGAACGAACACTGAAGCTTTCTTT. Amino acids: CAGGQGTNTEAFF. Full variable domain (remainder filled in from reference TRBV30 and TRBJ1-1): SQTIHQWPATLVQPVGSPLSLECTVEGTSNPNLYWYRQAAGRGLQLLFYSVGIGQISSEVPQNLSASRPQDRQFILSSKKLLLSDSGFYLCAGGQGTNTEAFFGQGTRLTVV.

The rearrangement uses TRBV27 and TRBJ1-5; D is unclear. The CDR3 has 16 amino acids. Germline V CDR1 and CDR2: MNHEY, SMNVEV (reference sequence). V was clipped by 3 bases and J by 1 base, with 13 bases between them. The CDR3 bases are TGTGCCAGCAGTTTGAGCGGAGGTGGGAGCAATCAGCCCCAGCATTTT. Translation: CASSLSGGGSNQPQHF.

The rearrangement uses TRBV7-2 and TRBJ1-6; 8 bases line up with TRBD1. V was clipped by 1 base and J by 16 bases; unmatched bases: 6. Germline-derived CDR1 and CDR2 are SGHTA and FQGNSA. The CDR3 has 13 residues. The CDR3 is CASSLGGRDRLHF. The CDR3, as DNA: TGTGCCAGCAGCTTAGGGGGGCGGGACAGGCTCCACTTT.

Written as DNA, the CDR3 is TGTGCCAGCAGTTTATACTCCTCAGGGGGCGCTTACAACGAGCAGTACTTC. It specifies CASSLYSSGGAYNEQYF. The chain joins TRBV28 to TRBJ2-7, with TRBD1 identical over 8 bases. The CDR3 runs 17 residues. Germline V gene data show CDR1 as MDHEN and CDR2 as SYDVKM. V gave up 1 base and J gave up 5 bases; unmatched junction bases: 13.

The V gene is TRBV25-1, the J gene TRBJ1-2, with D possibly TRBD1 on 5 matching bases. This CDR3 is built from 13 residues. V shed 3 bases and J shed 5 bases, with 10 bases lying between them. Germline values: CDR1 MGHDK, CDR2 SYGVNS. The CDR3 is CASSDRGKYGYTF. CDR3 coding DNA: TGTGCCAGCAGTGATCGGGGGAAGTATGGCTACACCTTC.

This clone is medium-sized by share. CDR3 loop: CASSSLAGGGSYNEQFF. The CDR3 DNA reads as TGTGCCAGCAGCTCCCTAGCGGGGGGGGGATCCTACAATGAGCAGTTCTTC. The V call is TRBV13, the J call TRBJ2-1, with TRBD2 matching over 12 bases. The CDR3 is 17 amino acids. With 4 bases clipped from V and 1 base from J, the junction kept 5 bases outside the gene matches. CDR1 and CDR2 (germline): PRHDT, FYEKMQ (reference sequence).

The chain links TRBV28 to TRBJ2-1; TRBD2 agrees at 8 bases. Germline CDR1 reads MDHEN; CDR2 reads SYDVKM. The trim removed 5 bases at V and 4 bases at J, leaving 13 bases unmatched. This CDR3 region has 17 residues. The DNA for the CDR3 is TGTGCCAGCAGTGGACTAGCCTCACGGGAGGGTTACAATGAGCAGTTCTTC. Its protein product is CASSGLASREGYNEQFF.

This chain uses TRBV9 with TRBJ2-1, with D possibly matching TRBD1 (6 bases). This CDR3 is 14 amino acids long. The V gene's germline CDR1 is SGDLS and CDR2 YYNGEE. V lost 0 bases and J lost 6, with 10 bases in between. CDR3 protein: CASSVGGLVNEQFF. The DNA for the CDR3 is TGTGCCAGCAGCGTAGGGGGGCTAGTCAATGAGCAGTTCTTC.

The CDR3 coding sequence is TGTGCCAGCAGTTTATCGAAGGCAGGTTCCAGCAATGAGCAGTTCTTC. It encodes CASSLSKAGSSNEQFF. This chain links TRBV27 with TRBJ2-1; D is unresolved. V was trimmed by 0 bases and J by 6 bases, leaving 15 bases between them. The CDR3 contains 16 residues. In germline, CDR1 is MNHEY, CDR2 SMNVEV (reference sequence).